This T cell receptor (beta chain) originates from a study of cytomegalovirus exposure and HLA in healthy donors. The V end was cut by 0 bases, the J end by 1 base, with 9 bases between. Germline CDR1 and CDR2: SGHNT and YYREEE (reference sequence). The CDR3 runs to 15 residues. Details on this clone: Its specificity is unknown.

PCR employed 60 Vbeta and 13 Jbeta primers. Sequenced by immunoSEQ multiplex PCR; TCRdb stores in-frame clones only, minus some. The data contain about 190,000 clones, 60% to 85% of them singletons. Study results and limitations: Rarity held for most TCR sequences, but there were some public TCRs that occurred in many donors.

This receptor was taken from a woman under 30 in good health and CMV-seronegative. The chain joins TRBV5-4 to TRBJ2-3, with a possible D match to TRBD2 (6 bases). The sequenced material came from PBMCs. CDR3 residues: CASSLESGGTDTQYF. For the CDR3, the DNA is TGTGCCAGCAGCTTGGAATCGGGGGGCACAGATACGCAGTATTTT.